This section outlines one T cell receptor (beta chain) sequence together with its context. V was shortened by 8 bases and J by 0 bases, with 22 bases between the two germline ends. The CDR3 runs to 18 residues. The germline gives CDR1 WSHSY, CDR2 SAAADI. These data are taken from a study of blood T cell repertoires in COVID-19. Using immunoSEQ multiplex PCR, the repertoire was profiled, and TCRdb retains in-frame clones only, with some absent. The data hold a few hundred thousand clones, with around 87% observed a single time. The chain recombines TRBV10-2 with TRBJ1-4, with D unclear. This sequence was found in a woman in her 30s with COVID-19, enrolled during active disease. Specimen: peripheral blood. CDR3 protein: CASDDWVGGYATNEKLFF. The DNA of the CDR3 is TGCGCCAGCGACGATTGGGTGGGAGGGTATGCAACTAATGAAAAACTGTTTTTT.